The rows below give T cell receptor beta chains drawn from one sample of a study of T-cell memory formation after mild COVID-19. TCRdb independently ran MiXCR on the 5' RACE reads; one entry per CDR3 protein. The sample records approximately 290,000 distinct CDR3 sequences, around 19% being singletons. The sample taken for sequencing was PBMCs or a T cell subset sorted from them (not recorded which). The receptors come from a man aged 18 to 35 who had mild COVID-19 (a few samples of this study predate the infection). Cell type and time point are not known. Both conserved end residues are part of each CDR3. D genes are given only for firm matches. Only some rows state a clone size, as once, few, many or a class for expanded clones.

V	length	J	D	size	DNA	CDR3
TRBV9	15	TRBJ2-2	TRBD2	.	TGTGCCAGCAGCGCAGGACTAGCTATCACCGGGGAGCTGTTTTTT	CASSAGLAITGELFF
TRBV3-1	15	TRBJ2-5	.	.	TGTGCCAGCAGCCCGGAGGAAGTACTTAAAGAGACCCAGTACTTC	CASSPEEVLKETQYF
TRBV4-3	15	TRBJ2-3	TRBD2	once	TGCGCCAGCAGCCAAGCTAGCGGGCTTCCAGATACGCAGTATTTT	CASSQASGLPDTQYF
TRBV24-1	12	TRBJ2-7	.	few	TGTGCCACCTCCGGGAGTCTTGACGAGCAGTACTTC	CATSGSLDEQYF
TRBV9	14	TRBJ1-4	.	once	TGTGCCAGCAGCGGAACAGGGTCGCGGGAAAAACTGTTTTTT	CASSGTGSREKLFF
TRBV6-5	17	TRBJ2-3	TRBD1	.	TGTGCCAGCAGTTACTCGAAGGCCAGGGGGCTCACAGATACGCAGTATTTT	CASSYSKARGLTDTQYF
TRBV5-1	14	TRBJ1-5	.	few	TGCGCCAGCAGCTTTAACGGGGAGGGTCAGCCCCAGCATTTT	CASSFNGEGQPQHF
TRBV18	19	TRBJ1-1	.	many	TGTGCCAGCTCACCACCGTTGGTTTACAGGGAGTGGGGGGATTATGAAGCTTTCTTT	CASSPPLVYREWGDYEAFF
TRBV6-5	17	TRBJ1-6	.	.	TGTGCCAGCAGACCGGACAGCGAAGGCTCCTATAATTCACCCCTCCACTTT	CASRPDSEGSYNSPLHF
TRBV5-1	14	TRBJ1-2	.	.	TGCGCCAGCAGCTCGGGGGGCAGAGGCAGTGGCTACACCTTC	CASSSGGRGSGYTF
TRBV12-3/TRBV12-4	15	TRBJ2-1	TRBD2	few	TGTGCCAGCAGCAACCAGGGGACTAGTGCCGATGAGCAGTTCTTC	CASSNQGTSADEQFF
TRBV29-1	11	TRBJ2-3	.	few	TGCAGCGTTGATATGTCAGATACGCAGTATTTT	CSVDMSDTQYF
TRBV29-1	13	TRBJ1-2	.	.	TGCAGCGTTGACGGGATTTTGGGCTATGGCTACACCTTC	CSVDGILGYGYTF
TRBV7-9	14	TRBJ1-4	.	.	TGTGCCAGCAGCTTAGCCAGGGTGGCTGAAAAACTGTTTTTT	CASSLARVAEKLFF
TRBV6-6	16	TRBJ1-3	TRBD1	many	TGTGCCAGCAGTTACATGCAGGGGGCGACTGGAAACACCATATATTTT	CASSYMQGATGNTIYF
TRBV4-3	15	TRBJ1-6	.	few	TGCGCCAGCAGCCAAGACGTGACGGATAATTCACCCCTCCACTTT	CASSQDVTDNSPLHF
TRBV7-9	14	TRBJ2-3	.	few	TGTGCCAGCAGCTTACTAGAACGCACAGATACGCAGTATTTT	CASSLLERTDTQYF
TRBV9	13	TRBJ2-7	.	.	TGTGCCAGCAGCCCACGAGGAGGGGACGAGCAGTACTTC	CASSPRGGDEQYF
TRBV4-2	15	TRBJ1-1	.	.	TGTGCCAGCAGCCAAGATAGTTCGGGGAACACTGAAGCTTTCTTT	CASSQDSSGNTEAFF
TRBV3-1	15	TRBJ1-1	.	few	TGTGCCAGCAGCCAAGTGGGTGGCGGCGGCACTGAAGCTTTCTTT	CASSQVGGGGTEAFF
TRBV7-2	13	TRBJ2-3	TRBD1	.	TGTGCCATTGGACAGGGAGGTACAGATACGCAGTATTTT	CAIGQGGTDTQYF
TRBV5-1	16	TRBJ1-3	.	many	TGCGCCAGCAGCTTGGCCGCGGGGACCTCTGGAAACACCATATATTTT	CASSLAAGTSGNTIYF
TRBV15	15	TRBJ2-1	TRBD2	.	TGTGCCACCCCCAAACCCGGGACTAGCGGCGGTGAGCAGTTCTTC	CATPKPGTSGGEQFF
TRBV7-2	17	TRBJ2-5	TRBD1	many	TGTGCCAGCAGCTCCCCGACAGGGCTTCTGTACCAAGAGACCCAGTACTTC	CASSSPTGLLYQETQYF
TRBV7-2	13	TRBJ1-1	.	.	TGTGCCAGCAGGTTGTTCATGAACACTGAAGCTTTCTTT	CASRLFMNTEAFF
TRBV5-1	13	TRBJ2-3	.	many	TGCGCCAGCAGCCCCGGTCCGGCAGATACGCAGTATTTT	CASSPGPADTQYF
TRBV6-6	11	TRBJ2-7	.	few	TGTGCCAGCAGTTACTGGTTAGAGCAGTACTTC	CASSYWLEQYF
TRBV7-8	14	TRBJ1-2	TRBD1	few	TGTGCCAGCAGCCGCCGGGACAGGGAATATGGCTACACCTTC	CASSRRDREYGYTF
TRBV11-2	15	TRBJ1-2	.	few	TGTGCCAGCAGCCGCGGCCGGGGAGGTATGCGTGGCTACACCTTC	CASSRGRGGMRGYTF
TRBV4-3	14	TRBJ1-5	.	.	TGCGCCAGCGGAATGGACATGACCGGCCAGCCCCAGCATTTT	CASGMDMTGQPQHF
TRBV20-1	12	TRBJ2-1	.	many	TGCAGTGCTAGCCCCTTTAGTGGTGAGCAGTTCTTC	CSASPFSGEQFF
TRBV7-9	16	TRBJ2-5	TRBD1	.	TGTGCCAGCAGCTTAGCATCAGGGGGCATTTTGGAGACCCAGTACTTC	CASSLASGGILETQYF
TRBV5-1	15	TRBJ2-7	.	.	TGCGCCAGCAGCTTGGACGGGGGAGAGACCTACGAGCAGTACTTC	CASSLDGGETYEQYF
TRBV6-5	12	TRBJ1-2	.	.	TGTGCCAGCGGCTCCCCGGCGTTTGGCTACACCTTC	CASGSPAFGYTF
TRBV6-5	15	TRBJ2-6	.	few	TGTGCCAGCAGTGACGCCTCGTCTGGGGCCAACGTCCTGACTTTC	CASSDASSGANVLTF
TRBV3-1	13	TRBJ2-3	.	few	TGTGCCAGCAGCCAAGACTCGGGGGATACGCAGTATTTT	CASSQDSGDTQYF
TRBV4-1	15	TRBJ2-2	.	.	TGCGCCAGCAGCCAAGGGCCTTCGGGGCCCGGGGAGCTGTTTTTT	CASSQGPSGPGELFF
TRBV5-6	13	TRBJ1-4	.	.	TGTGCCAGCAGCCGAGGAATCCGGGAAAAACTGTTTTTT	CASSRGIREKLFF
TRBV4-3	18	TRBJ2-1	TRBD2	.	TGCGCCAGCAGCCAAGACGCAACTAGCGGGGGGATAGGTGGTGAGCAGTTCTTC	CASSQDATSGGIGGEQFF